Listed here are 5 T cell receptor beta chains from one sample, sequenced in a study of blood T cells in healthy people across ages. PCR was performed a second time for about 6 to 12 cycles using a sample-barcoded 5' primer and a J-beta primer mix. TCRdb re-analysed the 5' RACE reads in MiXCR, keeping a single row per CDR3 protein. The top ten clones hold 0.65% to 0.95% of a sample with around 1,000,000 distinct CDR3 sequences, roughly 24% of them seen once. A further study also used this sample, focusing on T cells of mothers and their children.

Sequencing was done on a sample of blood. The receptors derive from a girl aged 2 to 9 in good health.

V is TRBV13 and J is TRBJ1-2, with TRBD1 as a possible D gene (5 bases). The germline V gene has CDR1 PRHDT and CDR2 FYEKMQ (reference sequence). The CDR3 extends over 14 amino acids. Trimming removed 3 bases from V and 3 bases from J, with 11 bases in between. DNA of the CDR3: TGTGCCAGCAGCTTCGACAGCCCAGACTATGGCTACACCTTC. Protein: CASSFDSPDYGYTF.

A few counts support this clonotype. The chain has TRBV11-2 and TRBJ2-2; D uncertain. The CDR3 consists of 20 residues. Germline CDR1 is SGHAT and CDR2 is FQNNGV. Trimming removed 5 bases from V and 1 base from J, with 26 bases in between. The CDR3, as DNA: TGTGCCAGCAGCCCTCCATCCAGATATCAAGCCCCACAGAACACCGGGGAGCTGTTTTTT. Protein: CASSPPSRYQAPQNTGELFF.

This clonotype was picked up a small number of times. This rearrangement joins TRBV5-1 to TRBJ1-1; D gene ambiguous. The ends were cut back, 4 bases at V and 4 bases at J, with 11 bases in the middle. The CDR3 runs to 13 residues. Germline CDR1 is SGHRS and CDR2 is YFSETQ. CDR3 bases: TGCGCCAGCAGCAATGGGGTGAGCACTGAAGCTTTCTTT. As protein: CASSNGVSTEAFF.

The chain joins TRBV24-1 to TRBJ2-3, with 8 bases lining up with TRBD1. CDR3 length: 17 amino acids. The V segment lost 0 bases and the J segment 3 bases; nucleotides outside the gene matches: 7. Germline CDR1 and CDR2: KGHDR and SFDVKD. Here the CDR3 reads CATSDLKGQAITDTQYF. DNA for the CDR3: TGTGCCACCAGTGATTTGAAGGGACAGGCCATAACAGATACGCAGTATTTT.

This clonotype came up a few times. The V gene is TRBV10-3, the J gene TRBJ1-3; D not certain. Germline V gene data show CDR1 as ENHRY and CDR2 as SYGVKD. The CDR3 loop spans 15 amino acids. Between the trimmed V and J ends, which lost 4 bases and 9 bases, there was a span of 19 bases. CDR3 protein: CAISGHFPSKPTIYF. The CDR3 coding sequence is TGTGCCATCAGTGGACACTTCCCCTCAAAACCCACCATATATTTT.